The 2 T cell receptor beta chains presented below share a single source sample, sequenced in a study of blood T cell repertoires in COVID-19. Here immunoSEQ multiplex PCR was the method, and the copy in TCRdb shows in-frame clones only, minus some. This sample has 370,000 or so clones, with roughly 86% found just once. Source material: peripheral blood. These TCRs come from a human donor with acute or convalescent COVID-19. The donor label of this sample is uncertain.

The V call is TRBV5-8, the J call TRBJ1-1; TRBD1 matches at 10 bases. V lost 4 bases and J lost 10; bases outside the gene matches: 10. Germline V CDR1 and CDR2: SGHTS, YDEGEE. The CDR3 runs 14 residues. CDR3: CASSADRGRSVAFF. DNA for the CDR3: TGTGCCAGCAGCGCAGACAGGGGGCGGTCTGTAGCTTTCTTT.

This chain uses TRBV5-1 with TRBJ1-1, with D possibly matching TRBD1 (5 bases). Germline-derived CDR1 and CDR2 are SGHRS and YFSETQ. CDR3 length: 13 amino acids. V shed 5 bases and J shed 2 bases, with 10 bases lying between them. This CDR3 is CASRRTLNTEAFF. DNA of the CDR3: TGCGCCAGCAGGCGGACACTTAACACTGAAGCTTTCTTT.